This is a list of T cell receptor beta chains from one sample in a study of spatial heterogeneity in lung cancer. A single record per CDR3 protein comes from TCRdb applying MiXCR to the 5' RACE reads. This table has about 70,000 distinct CDR3 sequences, about 9.5% appearing once. The sequenced sample was PBMCs, obtained at follow-up. These receptors were collected from a female donor with early-stage non-small cell lung cancer. The CDR3 runs from the conserved cysteine through the conserved F or W. Each record gives: J gene, V gene, clone size, D gene, CDR3 protein, CDR3 DNA. D genes are given only for firm matches. Not all rows give a size; the values are once, few, many and, for expanded clones, a class.

TRBJ2-6	TRBV6-5	many	NA	CASSFGDEGANVLTF	TGTGCCAGCAGTTTCGGAGATGAGGGGGCCAACGTCCTGACTTTC
TRBJ2-3	TRBV28	NA	TRBD1	CASSTPGQGRFDTQYF	TGTGCCAGCAGTACTCCGGGACAGGGTCGTTTCGATACGCAGTATTTT
TRBJ1-2	TRBV18	many	NA	CASSPLNRADGYTF	TGTGCCAGCTCACCACTCAACAGGGCTGACGGCTACACCTTC
TRBJ2-7	TRBV20-1	few	NA	CSAGTWRGGSYEQYF	TGCAGTGCTGGAACGTGGCGGGGCGGGTCCTACGAGCAGTACTTC
TRBJ2-7	TRBV28	many	NA	CASSLTRTYEQYF	TGTGCCAGCAGTTTAACCCGAACCTACGAGCAGTACTTC
TRBJ1-2	TRBV10-3	few	NA	CATRQASMGSRGYTF	TGTGCCACAAGACAGGCCTCTATGGGCAGTCGGGGCTACACCTTC
TRBJ2-3	TRBV29-1	many	TRBD2	CSAGLAADTQYF	TGCAGCGCCGGACTAGCAGCAGATACGCAGTATTTT
TRBJ1-2	TRBV27	many	NA	CASSWTASDYGYTF	TGTGCCAGCAGTTGGACGGCCTCCGACTATGGCTACACCTTC
TRBJ1-6	TRBV20-1	many	TRBD1	CSAGTGNSPLHF	TGCAGTGCTGGGACAGGGAATTCACCCCTCCACTTT
TRBJ2-1	TRBV11-3	medium-sized	TRBD1	CASSLRDRAHEQFF	TGTGCCAGCAGCTTGAGGGACAGGGCCCATGAGCAGTTCTTC
TRBJ2-1	TRBV5-1	many	NA	CASSMDRGRSSYNEQFF	TGCGCCAGCAGCATGGACCGAGGACGGAGCTCCTACAATGAGCAGTTCTTC
TRBJ2-5	TRBV29-1	many	NA	CSVLWFGETQYF	TGCAGCGTCTTGTGGTTCGGAGAGACCCAGTACTTC
TRBJ2-1	TRBV6-2/TRBV6-3	many	TRBD2	CASSFGTSGGSYNEQFF	TGTGCCAGCAGTTTCGGGACTAGCGGGGGGTCCTACAATGAGCAGTTCTTC
TRBJ2-5	TRBV20-1	many	TRBD1	CSARQGTETQYF	TGCAGTGCCCGACAGGGGACGGAGACCCAGTACTTC
TRBJ1-5	TRBV19	many	NA	CASSNSGNSNQPQHF	TGTGCCAGTAGTAATTCAGGGAATAGCAATCAGCCCCAGCATTTT
TRBJ2-5	TRBV7-9	many	NA	CASSLGGLGRETQYF	TGTGCCAGCAGCTTAGGCGGACTGGGACGCGAGACCCAGTACTTC
TRBJ1-5	TRBV19	NA	TRBD1	CASSGTGSGNQPQHF	TGTGCCAGTAGTGGGACAGGATCCGGCAATCAGCCCCAGCATTTT
TRBJ2-1	TRBV28	many	TRBD2	CASKLAGPGINEQFF	TGTGCCAGCAAACTAGCGGGACCCGGCATCAATGAGCAGTTCTTC
TRBJ2-5	TRBV6-5	many	NA	CASSSPGPETQYF	TGTGCCAGCAGTTCACCGGGGCCAGAGACCCAGTACTTC
TRBJ2-1	TRBV28	many	NA	CASSLSGDSFNEQFF	TGTGCCAGCAGCCTTTCGGGGGACAGCTTCAATGAGCAGTTCTTC
TRBJ2-5	TRBV6-5	few	NA	CASSYSIQGLQETQYF	TGTGCCAGCAGTTACTCGATCCAGGGTCTCCAGGAGACCCAGTACTTC
TRBJ2-3	TRBV20-1	NA	NA	CRLGGRDTDTQYF	TGCAGACTCGGGGGTAGGGACACAGATACGCAGTATTTT
TRBJ2-6	TRBV7-9	few	NA	CASDGANVLTF	TGTGCCAGCGACGGGGCCAACGTCCTGACTTTC
TRBJ2-1	TRBV27	NA	TRBD2	CACQMGGRDNEQFF	TGTGCCTGCCAAATGGGCGGGAGGGACAATGAGCAGTTCTTC
TRBJ2-7	TRBV29-1	many	NA	CSVEGPGKNEQYF	TGCAGCGTTGAAGGCCCGGGGAAGAACGAGCAGTACTTC
TRBJ1-5	TRBV10-1	many	NA	CASSKQDSNQPQHF	TGCGCCAGCAGTAAACAGGATAGCAATCAGCCCCAGCATTTT
TRBJ1-2	TRBV12-3/TRBV12-4	many	TRBD1	CASSPGQGYGYTF	TGTGCCAGCAGTCCGGGACAGGGCTATGGCTACACCTTC
TRBJ2-3	TRBV10-1	many	NA	CASSESGGANTDTQYF	TGCGCCAGCAGTGAGTCTGGCGGAGCGAACACAGATACGCAGTATTTT
TRBJ2-3	TRBV7-3	NA	NA	CASSRLSGVTTDTQYF	TGTGCCAGCAGCCGACTTAGCGGAGTTACCACAGATACGCAGTATTTT